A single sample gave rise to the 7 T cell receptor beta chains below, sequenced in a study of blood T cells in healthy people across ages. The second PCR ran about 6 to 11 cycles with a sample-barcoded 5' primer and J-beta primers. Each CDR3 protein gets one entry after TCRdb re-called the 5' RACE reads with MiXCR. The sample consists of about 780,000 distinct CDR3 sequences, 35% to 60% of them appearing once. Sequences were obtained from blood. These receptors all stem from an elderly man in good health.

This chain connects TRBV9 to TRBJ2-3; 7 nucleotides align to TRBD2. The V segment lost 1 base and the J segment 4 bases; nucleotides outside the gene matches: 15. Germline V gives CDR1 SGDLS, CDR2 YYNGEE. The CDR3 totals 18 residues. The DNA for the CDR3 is TGTGCCAGCAGCGTATCCCCTAGCGGCGCCGCTGAGGCAGATACGCAGTATTTT. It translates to CASSVSPSGAAEADTQYF.

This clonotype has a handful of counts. The CDR3 coding sequence is TGCAGTGCTAGGTATATCGGAGGGAGCAATGAGCAGTTCTTC. Translated, it gives CSARYIGGSNEQFF. The chain recombines TRBV20-1 with TRBJ2-1, with D perhaps TRBD2 (6 bases). The CDR3 runs to 14 residues. V was cut by 3 bases and J by 6 bases, with 15 bases left in between. Germline values: CDR1 DFQATT, CDR2 SNEGSKA (reference sequence).

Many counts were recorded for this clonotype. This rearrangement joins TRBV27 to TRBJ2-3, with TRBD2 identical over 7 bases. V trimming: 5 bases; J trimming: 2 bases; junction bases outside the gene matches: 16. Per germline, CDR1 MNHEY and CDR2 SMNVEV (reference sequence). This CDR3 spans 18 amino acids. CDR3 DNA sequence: TGTGCCAGCAGTGCCAAACCGAGCGGGACCACCCCCACAGATACGCAGTATTTT. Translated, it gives CASSAKPSGTTPTDTQYF.

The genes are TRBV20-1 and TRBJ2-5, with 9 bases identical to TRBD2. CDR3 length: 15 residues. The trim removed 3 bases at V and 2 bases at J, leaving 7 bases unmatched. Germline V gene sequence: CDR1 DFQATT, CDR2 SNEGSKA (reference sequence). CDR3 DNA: TGCAGTGCTAGTCGGCCCCTAGCGGGACAAGAGACCCAGTACTTC. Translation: CSASRPLAGQETQYF.

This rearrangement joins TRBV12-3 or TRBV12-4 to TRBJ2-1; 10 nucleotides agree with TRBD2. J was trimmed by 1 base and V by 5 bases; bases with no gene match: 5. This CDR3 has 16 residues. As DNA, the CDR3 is TGTGCCAGCAGTGCCACTAGCGGGGCATCCTACAATGAGCAGTTCTTC. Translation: CASSATSGASYNEQFF.

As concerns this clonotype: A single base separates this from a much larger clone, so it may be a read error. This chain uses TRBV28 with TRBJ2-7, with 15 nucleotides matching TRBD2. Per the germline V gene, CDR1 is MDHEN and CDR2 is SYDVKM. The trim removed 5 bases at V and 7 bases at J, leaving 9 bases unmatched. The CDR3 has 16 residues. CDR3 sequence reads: CASSPPGLAGGNEQYF. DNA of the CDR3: TGTGCCAGCAGTCCCCCGGGACTAGCGGGAGGTAATGAGCAGTACTTC.

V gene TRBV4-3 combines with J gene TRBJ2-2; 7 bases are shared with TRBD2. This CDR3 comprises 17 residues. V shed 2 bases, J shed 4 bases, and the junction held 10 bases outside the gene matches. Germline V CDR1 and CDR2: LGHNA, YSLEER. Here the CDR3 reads CASSQQSGGGSTGELFF. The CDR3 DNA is TGCGCCAGCAGCCAACAATCGGGGGGAGGGAGCACCGGGGAGCTGTTTTTT.